A single sample is the source of the 32 T cell receptor beta chains below, sequenced in a study of T cell repertoires in cytomegalovirus infection. Their cognate antigens are unknown. Via MiXCR, TCRdb re-called the reads, giving one row per CDR3 protein. The table lists 750,000 to 900,000 distinct CDR3 sequences, about 28% of them singletons. Sequenced here: cultured CD8+ T cells from PBMCs, sampled from culture after CMV antigen stimulation. Source of these receptors: a human donor in good health (CMV status not recorded). Some clones in this sample may be carry-over from other donors' samples.

In its sample, this clonotype was seen a few times. The V call is TRBV4-1, the J call TRBJ2-3; 9 bases align to TRBD1. The CDR3 length is 15 residues. Germline lookup yields CDR1 MGHRA and CDR2 YSYEKL. Trimming removed 2 bases from V and 4 bases from J; junction bases left unmatched: 4. This CDR3 reads CASSQWGQGSDTQYF. For the CDR3, the DNA is TGCGCCAGCAGCCAATGGGGACAGGGCTCAGATACGCAGTATTTT.

The table lists this clonotype with a few counts. This rearrangement joins TRBV7-9 to TRBJ2-1; D unresolved. Germline CDR1 reads SEHNR; CDR2 reads FQNEAQ (reference sequence). This CDR3 comprises 11 residues. Between the trimmed V and J ends, which lost 8 bases and 11 bases, there was a span of 13 bases. CDR3 residues: CASGQMNQQFF. The CDR3 coding sequence is TGTGCCAGCGGCCAAATGAACCAGCAGTTCTTC.

This clonotype has only a few counts. V gene TRBV7-9 combines with J gene TRBJ2-2; TRBD1 might be the D (6 bases). Germline-derived CDR1 and CDR2 are SEHNR and FQNEAQ (reference sequence). This CDR3 has 15 residues. The ends were cut back, 4 bases at V and 5 bases at J, with 14 bases in the middle. CDR3 region: CASSSWTDGTGELFF. The CDR3 DNA reads TGTGCCAGCAGCTCATGGACAGACGGAACCGGGGAGCTGTTTTTT.

This clonotype was counted only a few times. This CDR3 reads CASSLSKAGANVLTF. CDR3 bases: TGTGCCAGCAGCTTATCTAAGGCCGGGGCCAACGTCCTGACTTTC. The chain combines TRBV7-9 with TRBJ2-6; no definite D call. V shed 2 bases and J shed 4 bases, with 9 bases lying between them. This CDR3 comprises 15 residues. The germline CDR1 and CDR2 sequences are SEHNR and FQNEAQ (reference sequence).

The chain employs TRBV4-1 and TRBJ2-1; D not certain. In germline, CDR1 is MGHRA, CDR2 YSYEKL. The V end was cut by 0 bases, the J end by 8 bases, with 5 bases between. CDR3 length equals 12 residues. CDR3 loop: CASSQDPDEQFF. The CDR3 DNA is TGCGCCAGCAGCCAAGATCCCGATGAGCAGTTCTTC.

This clonotype was picked up a small number of times. The chain recombines TRBV7-2 with TRBJ2-3; TRBD2 aligns across 7 bases. The CDR3 is made up of 16 amino acids. The V and J ends lost 3 bases and 4 bases, in that order; junction bases with no gene match: 10. Germline V gene data show CDR1 as SGHTA and CDR2 as FQGNSA. The CDR3 DNA follows: TGTGCCAGCAGCTTGTGGGGGGGGTGGCGTGCAGATACGCAGTATTTT. It encodes CASSLWGGWRADTQYF.

At least ten counts were recorded for this clonotype. The J gene is TRBJ2-1, the V gene TRBV2; unclear D gene. Trimming stripped 7 bases from V and 0 bases from J, with 13 bases between. The germline CDR1 and CDR2 sequences are SNHLY and FYNNEI. This CDR3 comprises 15 residues. CDR3 sequence reads: CASTTGTSSYNEQFF. The CDR3 DNA reads TGTGCCAGCACGACGGGTACGAGCTCCTACAATGAGCAGTTCTTC.

The chain couples TRBV10-3 to TRBJ2-1; a possible D gene is TRBD2 (6 bases). Germline values: CDR1 ENHRY, CDR2 SYGVKD. V dropped 7 bases and J dropped 0 bases, with 10 bases sitting between them. CDR3 length equals 14 residues. The CDR3 loop is CAITVGSSYNEQFF. Written as DNA, the CDR3 is TGTGCCATCACCGTCGGGAGCTCCTACAATGAGCAGTTCTTC.

The sample holds a few counts of this clonotype. The genes are TRBV6-5 and TRBJ1-1; D unresolved. The V gene lost 0 bases and the J gene lost 8 bases, with 10 bases spanning the gap. This CDR3 comprises 13 residues. CDR1 and CDR2 (germline): MNHEY, SVGAGI. CDR3 protein: CASSYSWGDEAFF. The CDR3, as DNA: TGTGCCAGCAGTTACTCTTGGGGTGACGAAGCTTTCTTT.

The CDR3, as DNA: TGTGCCAGCAGTTACTCCGGGACTTCGGTTCAGCCCCAGCATTTT. This translates into CASSYSGTSVQPQHF. This sequence joins TRBV6-2 or TRBV6-3 and TRBJ1-5; TRBD1 might be the D (5 bases). The CDR3 covers 15 residues. Germline values: CDR1 MNHEY, CDR2 SVGEGT. V lost 0 bases, J lost 6 bases, and 12 bases lay in between.

In this sample, this clonotype turned up a few times. This chain joins TRBV11-2 and TRBJ2-3; TRBD2 matches 8 bases. This CDR3 is built from 15 residues. Germline lookup yields CDR1 SGHAT and CDR2 FQNNGV. J lost 0 bases, V lost 5 bases, and 4 bases had no gene match. The CDR3 DNA reads as TGTGCCAGCAGCCCGGGGGGGGGAAGCACAGATACGCAGTATTTT. Translating gives CASSPGGGSTDTQYF.

The chain has TRBV20-1 and TRBJ2-7; D might be TRBD1 (6 bases). CDR1 and CDR2 from the germline V gene are DFQATT and SNEGSKA (reference sequence). CDR3 length equals 11 residues. V lost 6 bases and J 4 bases, leaving 10 bases between the germline ends. CDR3 bases: TGCAGTGCATTAAGGGGGTACGAGCAGTACTTC. Protein: CSALRGYEQYF.

This rearrangement joins TRBV6-2 or TRBV6-3 to TRBJ2-2; tentatively, D is TRBD1 (6 bases). The CDR3 consists of 17 residues. V gave up 7 bases and J gave up 3 bases, with 21 bases separating them. CDR1 MNHEY and CDR2 SVGEGT come from the germline V gene. CDR3 DNA: TGTGCCAGCAAAGGCCCAATCAGGGGTTCGTACACCGGGGAGCTGTTTTTT. Translating gives CASKGPIRGSYTGELFF.

Comments on this clonotype: One junction end disagrees with the germline gene, perhaps due to a read error. V usage is TRBV2 and J usage is TRBJ2-7; D unresolved. Germline V gene data show CDR1 as SNHLY and CDR2 as FYNNEI. This CDR3 is built from 12 residues. DNA for the CDR3: TGTGCCAGCAGGGGGAACTTTTACGGGCAGTACTTC. Its protein is CASRGNFYGQYF. Full variable domain (rest looked up from reference TRBV2 and TRBJ2-7): EPEVTQTPSHQVTQMGQEVILRCVPISNHLYFYWYRQILGQKVEFLVSFYNNEISEKSEIFDDQFSVERPDGSNFTLKIRSTKLEDSAMYFCASRGNFYGQYFGPGTRLTVT.

The CDR3 DNA reads TGCGCCAGCAGCCAGATCGCTAGCGGGGGGGCTTTAAACATTCAGTACTTC. Its protein is CASSQIASGGALNIQYF. The chain carries TRBV4-1 and TRBJ2-4, with 12 positions matching TRBD2. This CDR3 is built from 17 residues. Germline CDR1 and CDR2: MGHRA and YSYEKL. J lost 6 bases, V lost 3 bases, and 9 bases had no gene match.

The chain uses TRBV2 and TRBJ1-2; 8 nucleotides align to TRBD1. The CDR3 is 15 residues long. Germline CDR1 is SNHLY and CDR2 is FYNNEI. The V segment lost 3 bases and the J segment 4 bases; nucleotides outside the gene matches: 7. Written as DNA, the CDR3 is TGTGCCAGCAGTGATATCAGGACAGGGCGCTATGGCTACACCTTC. Protein: CASSDIRTGRYGYTF.

This clonotype turned up a few times. J is TRBJ2-3 and V is TRBV24-1; D uncertain. The CDR3 sequence is 14 residues long. V was cut by 5 bases and J by 0 bases, with 8 bases left in between. Per germline, CDR1 KGHDR and CDR2 SFDVKD. CDR3 region: CATSARDSTDTQYF. CDR3 in DNA: TGTGCCACCAGTGCAAGGGATAGCACAGATACGCAGTATTTT.

There are a few counts of this clonotype. The gene calls are TRBV7-2 and TRBJ1-4; no reliable D call. Germline lookup yields CDR1 SGHTA and CDR2 FQGNSA. Trimming stripped 4 bases from V and 6 bases from J, with 21 bases between. CDR3 length: 17 residues. The CDR3 loop reads CASSSDAWEGFYEKLFF. The CDR3 DNA sequence: TGTGCCAGCAGCTCCGATGCCTGGGAGGGTTTTTATGAAAAACTGTTTTTT. Using reference TRBV7-2 and TRBJ1-4 for the parts outside the CDR3, the full variable domain is GAGVSQSPSNKVTEKGKDVELRCDPISGHTALYWYRQSLGQGLEFLIYFQGNSAPDKSGLPSDRFSAERTGGSVSTLTIQRTQQEDSAVYLCASSSDAWEGFYEKLFFGSGTQLSVL.

This clonotype was found many times. The J gene is TRBJ2-3, the V gene TRBV7-9, with D perhaps TRBD2 (6 bases). This CDR3 spans 14 amino acids. CDR1 and CDR2 (germline): SEHNR, FQNEAQ (reference sequence). V was shortened by 2 bases and J by 2 bases, with 8 bases between the two germline ends. This CDR3 is CASSLPSATDTQYF. CDR3 bases: TGTGCCAGCAGCTTACCTAGCGCCACAGATACGCAGTATTTT.

This sequence joins TRBV20-1 and TRBJ1-2; no clear D. The CDR3 runs 12 residues. The V gene lost 3 bases and the J gene lost 6 bases, with 11 bases spanning the gap. Germline V gene lookup returns CDR1 DFQATT and CDR2 SNEGSKA (reference sequence). The CDR3 region has the DNA TGCAGTGCTAGGTGGAGGTTTGATGGCTACACCTTC. Translating it yields CSARWRFDGYTF.

The chain is built from TRBV7-9 and TRBJ2-1; D gene uncertain. The CDR3 totals 14 residues. V was shortened by 3 bases and J by 6 bases, with 12 bases between the two germline ends. Germline values: CDR1 SEHNR, CDR2 FQNEAQ (reference sequence). The CDR3 DNA is TGTGCCAGCAGCTTGATGGTAGTTGTCAATGAGCAGTTCTTC. Its translation: CASSLMVVVNEQFF.

This clonotype was counted at least ten times. The chain combines TRBV27 with TRBJ1-2; TRBD1 agrees at 8 bases. The CDR3 is made up of 15 amino acids. Germline trimming cut 3 bases from V and 6 bases from J; bases unmatched to any gene: 9. Per germline, CDR1 MNHEY and CDR2 SMNVEV (reference sequence). As DNA, the CDR3 is TGTGCCAGCAGTTTTATCTCGGACAGGGTAAATGGCTACACCTTC. This encodes CASSFISDRVNGYTF.

This clonotype was observed a few times. This rearrangement joins TRBV19 to TRBJ2-1, with 10 bases aligning to TRBD2. The junction had 6 bases not matched to a gene; V was cut back by 7 bases and J by 3 bases. The CDR3 runs 15 residues. Germline V gene sequence: CDR1 LNHDA, CDR2 SQIVND (reference sequence). Written as DNA, the CDR3 is TGTGCCAGTACGAGCGGGGGGGCCGGCTACAATGAGCAGTTCTTC. Its protein is CASTSGGAGYNEQFF. Full variable domain (missing parts from reference TRBV19 and TRBJ2-1): DGGITQSPKYLFRKEGQNVTLSCEQNLNHDAMYWYRQDPGQGLRLIYYSQIVNDFQKGDIAEGYSVSREKKESFPLTVTSAQKNPTAFYLCASTSGGAGYNEQFFGPGTRLTVL.

This clonotype was seen repeatedly, ten times or more. J is TRBJ2-1 and V is TRBV2, with TRBD1 matching 7 bases. V was clipped by 6 bases and J by 8 bases; unmatched bases: 7. The CDR3 contains 13 residues. Germline V gene lookup returns CDR1 SNHLY and CDR2 FYNNEI. The CDR3 loop is CASRVQGWDEQFF. Written as DNA, the CDR3 is TGTGCCAGCAGAGTACAGGGGTGGGATGAGCAGTTCTTC.

This chain links TRBV15 with TRBJ2-3; D uncertain. Trimming pared 0 bases from V and 4 bases from J, leaving 8 bases between. The CDR3 is 14 residues long. Germline values: CDR1 LNHNV, CDR2 YYDKDF (reference sequence). The CDR3 spells CATSRDGKADTQYF. The CDR3 DNA reads as TGTGCCACCAGCAGAGATGGGAAAGCAGATACGCAGTATTTT.

This rearrangement joins TRBV27 to TRBJ2-3, with TRBD2 matching over 7 bases. V dropped 4 bases and J dropped 2; count of bases not matched to a gene: 6. Per germline, CDR1 MNHEY and CDR2 SMNVEV (reference sequence). The CDR3 loop spans 15 amino acids. The CDR3 region has the DNA TGTGCCAGCAGTTGGGGGGGACCGCACACAGATACGCAGTATTTT. Translating gives CASSWGGPHTDTQYF.

In its sample, this clonotype was seen a few times. This chain joins TRBV10-3 and TRBJ2-2; a weak D match, TRBD2 (7 bases). Trimming pared 10 bases from V and 2 bases from J, leaving 17 bases between. Germline-derived CDR1 and CDR2 are ENHRY and SYGVKD. The CDR3 consists of 15 residues. The CDR3 DNA reads TGTGCCACCGACCGGGCGGGGGCCAACACCGGGGAGCTGTTTTTT. This gives the protein CATDRAGANTGELFF.

The chain uses TRBV4-1 and TRBJ2-7, with 11 bases that match TRBD2. There are 16 residues in the CDR3. Per germline, CDR1 MGHRA and CDR2 YSYEKL. Germline trimming cut 0 bases from V and 4 bases from J; bases unmatched to any gene: 5. This chain's CDR3 is CASSQEVAGGLYEQYF. Here the CDR3 DNA reads TGCGCCAGCAGCCAAGAGGTAGCGGGGGGGTTGTACGAGCAGTACTTC.

CDR3 coding DNA: TGCAGTGTTCCGTACACCGGGGAGCTGTTTTTT. Amino acids: CSVPYTGELFF. The chain uses TRBV20-1 and TRBJ2-2; the D is unclear. In germline, CDR1 is DFQATT, CDR2 SNEGSKA (reference sequence). Trimming shortened V by 7 bases and J by 3 bases, and 6 bases separated the two germline ends. This CDR3 spans 11 amino acids.

This clonotype was counted only a few times. The rearrangement uses TRBV6-2 or TRBV6-3 and TRBJ2-7; D remains ambiguous. CDR3 length: 14 amino acids. Germline CDR1 MNHEY, CDR2 SVGEGT. The V end was cut by 2 bases, the J end by 2 bases, with 10 bases between. The CDR3 sequence is CASSYPDQTYEQYV. DNA of the CDR3: TGTGCCAGCAGTTACCCGGACCAGACCTACGAGCAGTACGTC.

On this clonotype: A junction boundary mismatches the germline segment, possibly from a read error. The V call is TRBV12-3 or TRBV12-4, the J call TRBJ2-1, with TRBD1 matching over 8 bases. The CDR3 loop spans 11 amino acids. For the CDR3, the DNA is TGTACCAGCAGGACAGGGTACGAGCAGTTCTTC. It specifies CTSRTGYEQFF.

The rearrangement uses TRBV6-2 or TRBV6-3 and TRBJ1-5; 8 bases are shared with TRBD1. CDR1 is MNHEY, CDR2 SVGEGT, per germline. This CDR3 is 16 amino acids long. V was clipped by 6 bases and J by 0 bases; unmatched bases: 7. CDR3 nucleotide sequence: TGTGCCAGCAGGCCAGACAGGGGACTTAGCAATCAGCCCCAGCATTTT. It is translated as CASRPDRGLSNQPQHF.